A single sample gave rise to the 2 T cell receptor beta chains below, sequenced in a study of blood T cell repertoires in COVID-19. Sequencing used immunoSEQ multiplex PCR; TCRdb keeps in-frame clones, though not all of them. Of about 210,000 clones in the sample, around 85% were seen once. Sequencing was performed on PBMCs or T cells enriched from blood (not recorded which). Receptors were obtained from a middle-aged man who had recovered from COVID-19.

The V gene is TRBV5-1, the J gene TRBJ2-7, with a tentative D call TRBD1 (5 bases). CDR1 and CDR2 from the germline V gene are SGHRS and YFSETQ. This CDR3 spans 15 amino acids. Between the trimmed V and J ends, which lost 3 bases and 3 bases, there was a span of 16 bases. The CDR3 sequence is CASSSDSYNGYEQYF. The CDR3 DNA reads as TGCGCCAGCAGCTCAGACAGCTACAACGGCTACGAGCAGTACTTC. The full variable domain, completed using reference TRBV5-1 and TRBJ2-7, is KAGVTQTPRYLIKTRGQQVTLSCSPISGHRSVSWYQQTPGQGLQFLFEYFSETQRNKGNFPGRFSGRQFSNSRSEMNVSTLELGDSALYLCASSSDSYNGYEQYFGPGTRLTVT.

The chain couples TRBV11-2 to TRBJ2-4; tentative D call: TRBD1 (6 bases). Germline V gives CDR1 SGHAT, CDR2 FQNNGV. This CDR3 spans 17 amino acids. V shed 0 bases and J shed 8 bases, with 20 bases lying between them. The CDR3 DNA reads as TGTGCCAGCAGCTTAGATCCGTCAGGGGCGTTTGGAGACATTCAGTACTTC. Protein product: CASSLDPSGAFGDIQYF. Full variable domain (rest looked up from reference TRBV11-2 and TRBJ2-4): EAGVAQSPRYKIIEKRQSVAFWCNPISGHATLYWYQQILGQGPKLLIQFQNNGVVDDSQLPKDRFSAERLKGVDSTLKIQPAKLEDSAVYLCASSLDPSGAFGDIQYFGAGTRLSVL.